The T cell receptor beta chain under discussion was sequenced for a study of T cell responses to AZD1222 COVID-19 vaccine. Study-wide points: There were vaccine-associated CD4 TCRs across spike, dominant at 160-218 and 743-854. Sampling that yielded the repertoires occurred only after the peak T cell response. The donors showed a predominance of white British ancestry and of females, with possible underestimation of clonal diversity.

It was second doses at about 4 or about 12 weeks that were pooled. Here immunoSEQ multiplex PCR was the method, and the copy in TCRdb shows in-frame clones only, minus some. Of approximately 140,000 clones listed, just under 95% are singletons. In regard to this clone: Its antigen is unknown.

The sequenced sample was peripheral blood, obtained 28 days after the second AZD1222 dose. The receptor's source is an adult who received the AZD1222 COVID-19 vaccine.

The CDR3 region is CASSENRDNSPLHF. CDR3 in DNA: TGTGCCAGCAGTGAAAACAGGGACAATTCACCCCTCCACTTT. The chain couples TRBV6-4 to TRBJ1-6; tentative D call: TRBD1 (6 bases). CDR3 length: 14 residues. Per germline, CDR1 MRHNA and CDR2 SNTAGT. Deletions cut 3 bases from V and 7 bases from J, with 10 bases between.